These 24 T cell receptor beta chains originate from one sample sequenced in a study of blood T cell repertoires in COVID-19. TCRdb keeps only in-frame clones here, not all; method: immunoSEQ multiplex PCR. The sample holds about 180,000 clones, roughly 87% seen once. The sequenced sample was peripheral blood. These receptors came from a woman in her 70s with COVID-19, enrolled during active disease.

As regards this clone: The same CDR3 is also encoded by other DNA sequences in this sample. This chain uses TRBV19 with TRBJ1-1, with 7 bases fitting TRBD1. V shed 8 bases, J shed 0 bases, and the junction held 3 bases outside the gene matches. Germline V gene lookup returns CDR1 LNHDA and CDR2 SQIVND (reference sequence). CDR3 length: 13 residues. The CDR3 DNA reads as TGTGCCAGTCGACAGGGTGTGAACACTGAAGCTTTCTTT. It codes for CASRQGVNTEAFF.

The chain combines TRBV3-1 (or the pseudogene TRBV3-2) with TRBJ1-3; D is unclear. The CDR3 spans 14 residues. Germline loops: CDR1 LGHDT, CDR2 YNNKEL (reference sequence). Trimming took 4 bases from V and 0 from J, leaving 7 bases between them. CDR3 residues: CASSRSTSGNTIYF. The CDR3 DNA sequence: TGTGCCAGCAGCCGCAGTACCTCTGGAAACACCATATATTTT.

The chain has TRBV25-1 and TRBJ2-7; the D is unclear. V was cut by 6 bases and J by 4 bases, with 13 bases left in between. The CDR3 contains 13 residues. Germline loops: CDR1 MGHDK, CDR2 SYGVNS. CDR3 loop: CASREGARYEQYF. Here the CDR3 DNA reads TGTGCCAGCAGAGAAGGAGCGCGTTACGAGCAGTACTTC.

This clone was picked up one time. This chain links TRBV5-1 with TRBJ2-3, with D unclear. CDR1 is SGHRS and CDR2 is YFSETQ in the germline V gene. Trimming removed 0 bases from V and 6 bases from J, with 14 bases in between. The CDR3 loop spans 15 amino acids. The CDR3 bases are TGCGCCAGCAGCTTGGATCGGGTCGAACGGGATACGCAGTATTTT. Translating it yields CASSLDRVERDTQYF. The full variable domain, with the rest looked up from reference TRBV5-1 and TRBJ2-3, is KAGVTQTPRYLIKTRGQQVTLSCSPISGHRSVSWYQQTPGQGLQFLFEYFSETQRNKGNFPGRFSGRQFSNSRSEMNVSTLELGDSALYLCASSLDRVERDTQYFGPGTRLTVL.

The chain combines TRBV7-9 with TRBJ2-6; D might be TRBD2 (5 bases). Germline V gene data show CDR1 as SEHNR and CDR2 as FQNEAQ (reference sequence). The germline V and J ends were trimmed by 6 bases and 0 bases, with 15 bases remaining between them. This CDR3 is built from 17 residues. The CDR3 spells CASSPSGRPSGANVLTF. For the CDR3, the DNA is TGTGCCAGCAGTCCGAGCGGCAGACCCTCTGGGGCCAACGTCCTGACTTTC.

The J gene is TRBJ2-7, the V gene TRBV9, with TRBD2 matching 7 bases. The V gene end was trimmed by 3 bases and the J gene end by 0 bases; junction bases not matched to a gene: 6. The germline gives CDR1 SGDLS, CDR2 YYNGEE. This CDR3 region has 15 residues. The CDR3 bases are TGTGCCAGCAGCGCCGGGACTACGCGCTCCTACGAGCAGTACTTC. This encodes CASSAGTTRSYEQYF.

CDR3 nucleotide sequence: TGTGCCAGCAGCCAAAGAACTAGCGGGAGCGGGGGTGAGCAGTTCTTC. It specifies CASSQRTSGSGGEQFF. This chain joins TRBV3-1 (or the pseudogene TRBV3-2) and TRBJ2-1; TRBD2 aligns across 11 bases. Germline V gene lookup returns CDR1 LGHDT and CDR2 YNNKEL (reference sequence). Trimming cost V 2 bases and J 9 bases; bases outside gene matches: 9. The CDR3 is made up of 16 amino acids.

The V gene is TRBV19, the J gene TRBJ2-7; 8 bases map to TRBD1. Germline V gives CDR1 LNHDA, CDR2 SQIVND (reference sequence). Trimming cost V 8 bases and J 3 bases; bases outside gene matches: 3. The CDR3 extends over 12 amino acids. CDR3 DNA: TGTGCCAGTCGTGACAGGGGCTACGAGCAGTACTTC. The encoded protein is CASRDRGYEQYF.

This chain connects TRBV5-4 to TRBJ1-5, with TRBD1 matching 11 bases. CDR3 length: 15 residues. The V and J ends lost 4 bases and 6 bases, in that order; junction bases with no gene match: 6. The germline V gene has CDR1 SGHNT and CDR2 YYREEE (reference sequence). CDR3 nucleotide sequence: TGTGCCAGCAGCATGGACAGGGGGCAGGGTCAGCCCCAGCATTTT. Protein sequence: CASSMDRGQGQPQHF.

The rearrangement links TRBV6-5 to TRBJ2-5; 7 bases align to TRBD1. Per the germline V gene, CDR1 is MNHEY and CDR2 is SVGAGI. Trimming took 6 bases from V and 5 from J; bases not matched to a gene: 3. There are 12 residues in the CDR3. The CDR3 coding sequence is TGTGCCAGCAGGCCGACAGGGGAGACCCAGTACTTC. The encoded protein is CASRPTGETQYF.

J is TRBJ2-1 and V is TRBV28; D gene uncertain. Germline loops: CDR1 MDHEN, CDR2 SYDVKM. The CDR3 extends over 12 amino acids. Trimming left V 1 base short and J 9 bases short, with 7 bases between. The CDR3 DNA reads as TGTGCCAGCAGTTTATTAGCCACTGAGCAGTTCTTC. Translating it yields CASSLLATEQFF.

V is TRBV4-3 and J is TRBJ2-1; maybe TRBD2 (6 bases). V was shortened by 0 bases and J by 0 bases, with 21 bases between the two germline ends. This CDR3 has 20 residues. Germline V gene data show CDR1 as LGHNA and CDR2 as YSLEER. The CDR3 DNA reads TGCGCCAGCAGCCAAGAACTGGGACTCTCCTCCTTGTTCTCCTACAATGAGCAGTTCTTC. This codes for CASSQELGLSSLFSYNEQFF.

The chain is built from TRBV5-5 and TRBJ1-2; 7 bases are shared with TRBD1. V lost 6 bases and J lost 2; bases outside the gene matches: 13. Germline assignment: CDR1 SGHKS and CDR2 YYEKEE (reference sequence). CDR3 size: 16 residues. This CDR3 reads CASTLLQGPTNYGYTF. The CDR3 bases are TGTGCCAGCACGCTCTTACAGGGGCCTACGAACTATGGCTACACCTTC.

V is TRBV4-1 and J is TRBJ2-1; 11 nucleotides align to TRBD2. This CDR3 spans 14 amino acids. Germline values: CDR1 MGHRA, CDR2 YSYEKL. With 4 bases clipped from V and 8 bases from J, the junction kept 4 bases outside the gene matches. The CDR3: CASSLTSGKDEQFF. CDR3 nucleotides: TGCGCCAGCAGCCTGACTAGCGGGAAAGATGAGCAGTTCTTC.

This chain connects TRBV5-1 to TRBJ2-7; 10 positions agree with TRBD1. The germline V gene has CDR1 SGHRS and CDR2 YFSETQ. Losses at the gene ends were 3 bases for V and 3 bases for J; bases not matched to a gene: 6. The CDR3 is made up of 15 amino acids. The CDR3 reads CASSSLGQGGYEQYF. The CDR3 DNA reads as TGCGCCAGCAGCTCGCTTGGACAGGGGGGCTACGAGCAGTACTTC.

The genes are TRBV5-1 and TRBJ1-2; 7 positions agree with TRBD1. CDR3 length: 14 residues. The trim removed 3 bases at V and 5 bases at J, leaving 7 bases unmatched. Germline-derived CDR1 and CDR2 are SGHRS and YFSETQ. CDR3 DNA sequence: TGCGCCAGCAGCTCACCAGCAGGGGGGTATGGCTACACCTTC. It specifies CASSSPAGGYGYTF.

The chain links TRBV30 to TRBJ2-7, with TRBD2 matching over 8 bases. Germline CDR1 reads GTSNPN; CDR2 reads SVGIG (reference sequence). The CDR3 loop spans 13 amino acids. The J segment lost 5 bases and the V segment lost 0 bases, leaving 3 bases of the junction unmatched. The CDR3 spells CAWSVSGRNEQYF. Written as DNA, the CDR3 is TGTGCCTGGAGTGTCAGCGGGAGAAACGAGCAGTACTTC.

CDR3 coding DNA: TGTGCCAGCAGTTACTATAGGACAGACAATCAGCCCCAGCATTTT. It is translated as CASSYYRTDNQPQHF. The chain uses TRBV6-2 or TRBV6-3 and TRBJ1-5; D might be TRBD1 (6 bases). The CDR3 consists of 15 residues. Germline V gene sequence: CDR1 MNHEY, CDR2 SVGEGT. Trimming took 1 base from V and 3 from J, leaving 10 bases between them.

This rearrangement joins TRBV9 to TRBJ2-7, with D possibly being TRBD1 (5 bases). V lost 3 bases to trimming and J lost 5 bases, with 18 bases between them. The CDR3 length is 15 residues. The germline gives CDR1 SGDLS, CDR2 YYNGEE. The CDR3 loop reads CASSDRPLMGHEQYF. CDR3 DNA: TGTGCCAGCAGCGACCGACCGTTAATGGGGCACGAGCAGTACTTC.

CDR3 sequence reads: CASRAADYNEQFF. The CDR3 DNA sequence: TGCGCCAGCAGGGCGGCGGACTACAATGAGCAGTTCTTC. The J gene is TRBJ2-1, the V gene TRBV5-1; D gene uncertain. V lost 5 bases to trimming and J lost 3 bases, with 9 bases between them. Germline-derived CDR1 and CDR2 are SGHRS and YFSETQ. The CDR3 is 13 amino acids.

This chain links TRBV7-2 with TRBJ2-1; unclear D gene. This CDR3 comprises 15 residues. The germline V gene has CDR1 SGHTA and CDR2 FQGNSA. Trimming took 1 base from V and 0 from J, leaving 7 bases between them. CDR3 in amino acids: CASSLGPSSYNEQFF. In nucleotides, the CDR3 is TGTGCCAGCAGCTTAGGGCCCAGCTCCTACAATGAGCAGTTCTTC. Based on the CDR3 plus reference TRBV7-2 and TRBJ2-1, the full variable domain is GAGVSQSPSNKVTEKGKDVELRCDPISGHTALYWYRQSLGQGLEFLIYFQGNSAPDKSGLPSDRFSAERTGGSVSTLTIQRTQQEDSAVYLCASSLGPSSYNEQFFGPGTRLTVL.

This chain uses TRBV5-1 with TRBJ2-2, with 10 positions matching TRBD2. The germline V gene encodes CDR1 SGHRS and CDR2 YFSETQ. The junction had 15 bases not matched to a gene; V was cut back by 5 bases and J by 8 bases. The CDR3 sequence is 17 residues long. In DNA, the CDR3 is TGCGCCAGCAGAGCTACCGGGACTAGCGTAACATGGGGGGAGCTGTTTTTT. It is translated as CASRATGTSVTWGELFF. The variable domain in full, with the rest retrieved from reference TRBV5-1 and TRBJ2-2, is KAGVTQTPRYLIKTRGQQVTLSCSPISGHRSVSWYQQTPGQGLQFLFEYFSETQRNKGNFPGRFSGRQFSNSRSEMNVSTLELGDSALYLCASRATGTSVTWGELFFGEGSRLTVL.

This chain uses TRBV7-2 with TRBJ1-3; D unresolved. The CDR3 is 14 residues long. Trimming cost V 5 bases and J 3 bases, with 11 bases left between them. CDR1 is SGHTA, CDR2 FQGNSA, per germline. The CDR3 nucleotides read TGTGCCAGCAGCCCCCGGTCATATGGAAACACCATATATTTT. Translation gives CASSPRSYGNTIYF.

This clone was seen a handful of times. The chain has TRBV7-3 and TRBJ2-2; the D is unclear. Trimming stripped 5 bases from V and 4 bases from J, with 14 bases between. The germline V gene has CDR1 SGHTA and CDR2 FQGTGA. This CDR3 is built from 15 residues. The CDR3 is CASSVPTTGTGELFF. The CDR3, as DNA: TGTGCCAGCAGCGTGCCTACAACGGGCACCGGGGAGCTGTTTTTT. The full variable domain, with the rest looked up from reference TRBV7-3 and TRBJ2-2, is GAGVSQTPSNKVTEKGKYVELRCDPISGHTALYWYRQSLGQGPEFLIYFQGTGAADDSGLPNDRFFAVRPEGSVSTLKIQRTERGDSAVYLCASSVPTTGTGELFFGEGSRLTVL.